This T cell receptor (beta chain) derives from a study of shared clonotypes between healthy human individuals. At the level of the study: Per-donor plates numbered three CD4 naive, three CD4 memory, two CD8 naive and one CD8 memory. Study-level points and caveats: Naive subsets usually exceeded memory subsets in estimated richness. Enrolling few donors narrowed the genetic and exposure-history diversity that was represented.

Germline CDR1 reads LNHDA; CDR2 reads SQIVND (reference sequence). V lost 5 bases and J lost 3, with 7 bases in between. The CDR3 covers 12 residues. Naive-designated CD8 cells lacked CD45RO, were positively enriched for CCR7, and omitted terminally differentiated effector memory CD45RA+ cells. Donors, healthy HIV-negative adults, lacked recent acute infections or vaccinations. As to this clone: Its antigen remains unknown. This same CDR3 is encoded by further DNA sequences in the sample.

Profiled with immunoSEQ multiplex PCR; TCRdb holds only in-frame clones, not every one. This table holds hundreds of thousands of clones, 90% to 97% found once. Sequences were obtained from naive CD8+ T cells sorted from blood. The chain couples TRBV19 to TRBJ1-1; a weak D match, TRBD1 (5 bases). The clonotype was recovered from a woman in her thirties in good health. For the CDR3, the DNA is TGTGCCAGTAGTCCAGGGTACACTGAAGCTTTCTTT. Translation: CASSPGYTEAFF.